What follows is one T cell receptor (beta chain) and its context. The sample belongs to a study of shared clonotypes between healthy human individuals. Partitioning of CD4+ cells yielded a CD45RA+ naive subset and a CD45RA-negative memory subset. The CDR3 loop spans 15 amino acids. Trimming cost V 6 bases and J 3 bases, with 18 bases left between them. Germline V gene lookup returns CDR1 MNHEY and CDR2 SVGAGI. In the original analysis: Filtering differed, since immunoSEQ gave only junction sequences and no quality scores. The data were produced by immunoSEQ multiplex PCR, yet TCRdb's version contains in-frame clones alone and is incomplete. The V and J calls and clone size come from that table; D and trimming were worked out from the DNA. In the table there are about 2.3 million clones, approximately 93% of which are singletons.

Sequencing was done on a sample of naive CD4+ T cells from PBMCs. The subset denotes: CD45RA+ positively selected. The chain carries TRBV6-5 and TRBJ2-7; TRBD1 or TRBD2 may be the D gene (5 bases each). The sequence was obtained from a man aged 18 to 30 in good health. Some clones in this sample may be carry-over from other donors' samples. In DNA form, the CDR3 reads TGTGCCAGCAGACGGGGTGGGACGTCCGGCTACGAGCAGTACTTC. Amino acid sequence: CASRRGGTSGYEQYF.